This record concerns one TCR beta chain sequence. The sample originates from a study of blood T cell repertoires in COVID-19. Across the study: Both acute and convalescent COVID-19 samples were obtained from the United States, Italy and Spain.

In the original analysis: Estimation of nucleated cell counts was performed using reference gene primer amplification. Repertoires were generated with immunoSEQ multiplex PCR, while TCRdb's copy carries only in-frame clones and drops some. V and J calls and clone size come straight from that table; D and trimming were deduced from the DNA. This sample has about 200,000 clones, with just under 85% found just once. Germline V CDR1 and CDR2: MNHEY, SMNVEV (reference sequence). After removal of 4 bases from V and 2 bases from J, the junction contained 6 bases not matched to a gene. There are 16 residues in the CDR3.

The chain couples TRBV27 to TRBJ2-1; 9 bases align to TRBD1. The sample taken for sequencing was peripheral blood. The sequence derives from a woman between 65 and 79 years old with active or convalescent COVID-19. This chain's CDR3 is CASSSLQGATYNEQFF. CDR3 in DNA: TGTGCCAGCAGTTCATTACAGGGGGCCACCTACAATGAGCAGTTCTTC.